The T cell receptor beta chain under discussion was sequenced for a study of cytotoxic CD8 clonotypes in ibrutinib-treated CLL. Worth noting for this clone: Its antigen remains unidentified.

Method: immunoSEQ multiplex PCR; TCRdb's copy keeps in-frame clones and lacks some. The data show fewer than 50,000 clones, roughly 50% seen once. General study points: Increased clonality at ibrutinib response gave way to a return toward baseline at progression. Baseline clonality was higher than in age-matched healthy donors and moved in step with circulating CD8+ T-cell counts. Sustained-remission and progressing patients were not sampled at matched times. There were few public clonotypes, and on treatment they contracted or stayed stable.

Germline values: CDR1 SEHNR, CDR2 FQNEAQ (reference sequence). V was trimmed by 5 bases and J by 5 bases, leaving 12 bases between them. This CDR3 comprises 14 residues. The rearrangement joins TRBV7-9 to TRBJ1-4, with D tentatively TRBD1 (5 bases). Here the sequenced sample was PBMCs, taken after 12 months of ibrutinib treatment. This clonotype was obtained from a human donor with chronic lymphocytic leukemia. CDR3 amino acids: CASSRGTENEKLFF. The CDR3 DNA reads TGTGCCAGCAGCCGCGGGACCGAGAATGAAAAACTGTTTTTT.